This T cell receptor (beta chain) originates from a study of OX40 agonist ivuxolimab in advanced cancers. The overall study: Patients were 82.7% male with ages about 20 to 79, mean approximately 62. Study conclusions and caveats: The 0.1-3.0 mg/kg partial responders had among the lowest clonal expansion.

Clones were sequenced by immunoSEQ multiplex PCR, and TCRdb holds only the in-frame ones, with some missing. The data contain 55,000 to 70,000 clones, 86% of them singletons. V was clipped by 8 bases and J by 3 bases; unmatched bases: 4. This CDR3 spans 12 amino acids. CDR1 and CDR2 from the germline V gene are MNHNS and SASEGT. This clone has only one observation. Antigen unknown. The clonotype comes from an adult with an advanced solid tumor such as melanoma, head and neck, liver or kidney cancer. This specimen was CD4+ or CD8+ T cells sorted from blood, taken in a trial of the OX40 agonist ivuxolimab. The V gene is TRBV6-1, the J gene TRBJ2-7, with 7 bases matching TRBD1. In DNA form, the CDR3 reads TGTGCCAGCGGCAGGGGGTACTACGAGCAGTACTTC. This gives the protein CASGRGYYEQYF.